The source of this TCR beta chain is a study of yellow fever vaccine responses in identical twins. One entry per CDR3 protein results from TCRdb running MiXCR on the RT-PCR reads. The data show about 17,000 distinct CDR3 sequences, roughly 70% seen once. Regarding this clonotype: Its cognate antigen is unknown.

From germline, CDR1 is KGHSH and CDR2 LQKENI. J gave up 4 bases and V 5 bases, and 4 bases lay outside the gene matches. This CDR3 spans 15 amino acids. Findings of the study overall: Twins reportedly mounted vaccine T cell responses that seemed partly convergent, partly personalized.

The TCR originated in a woman between 18 and 29 years old who received the yellow fever vaccine. Source: T cells from blood (PBMCs), unsorted or a sorted subset (not recorded which), taken before or after yellow fever vaccination (not recorded which). V and J are TRBV18 and TRBJ1-6, with TRBD1 matching 8 bases. Here the CDR3 DNA reads TGTGCCAGCTCAAGCGGACAGGGATATAATTCACCCCTCCACTTT. Residues: CASSSGQGYNSPLHF. Looking up the rest from reference TRBV18 and TRBJ1-6 gives the full variable domain: NAGVMQNPRHLVRRRGQEARLRCSPMKGHSHVYWYRQLPEEGLKFMVYLQKENIIDESGMPKERFSAEFPKEGPSILRIQQVVRGDSAAYFCASSSGQGYNSPLHFGNGTRLTVT.